This T cell receptor beta chain was captured by sequencing in a study of blood T cells in healthy people across ages. Germline assignment: CDR1 SGHRS and CDR2 YFSETQ. The CDR3 has 15 amino acids. V was pared by 4 bases and J by 3 bases, with 16 bases between. Details on this clonotype: Its antigen is unidentified.

Whole-study results and caveats: Shifts in expanded clonotypes may have been confounded by donor CMV status, which was unknown. Naive T cell percentage and TCR beta diversity correlated strongly.

A J-beta primer mix and a sample-barcoded 5' primer were used in a second PCR of about 7 to 12 cycles. TCRdb analysed the 5' RACE reads with MiXCR anew, one entry per CDR3 protein. The sample yields roughly 800,000 distinct CDR3 sequences, under 40% seen once. The sequence was collected from a man between 18 and 35 years old in good health. This chain links TRBV5-1 with TRBJ1-1; weak D call: TRBD1 (6 bases). The sequencing input was blood. In DNA, the CDR3 is TGCGCCAGCAGCCTATCCTGGAACAGGGACACTGAAGCTTTCTTT. Translating gives CASSLSWNRDTEAFF.